Listed below are T cell receptor beta chains from one sample, sequenced in a study of T cells in Graves' hyperthyroidism and ophthalmopathy. From the multiplex PCR reads, TCRdb called clonotypes with MiXCR, one entry per CDR3 protein. The data hold nearly 750,000 distinct CDR3 sequences, with 35% observed a single time. Sequencing was performed on blood. The receptor set was obtained from a woman in her forties with Graves' hyperthyroidism. The CDR3 runs from the conserved cysteine through the conserved F or W. D genes are given only for firm matches. The listing skips clone size in some rows; elsewhere it reads once, few, many or a size class.

few	TRBV12-3/TRBV12-4	.	TRBJ2-6	TGTGCCAGCAGTATTAAGATCTCTGGGGCCAACGTCCTGACTTTC	CASSIKISGANVLTF
.	TRBV19	TRBD1	TRBJ1-1	TGTGCCAGTAGTATAGGACAGGGAGGGTCTGAAGCTTTCTTT	CASSIGQGGSEAFF
few	TRBV5-1	.	TRBJ1-4	TGCGCCAGCAGCTTTGGACGGAGTGCAACTAATGAAAAACTGTTTTTT	CASSFGRSATNEKLFF
few	TRBV12-3/TRBV12-4	TRBD1	TRBJ2-7	TGTGCCAGCAGTTCTTCCGGGACAGGGGACCTCTACGAGCAGTACTTC	CASSSSGTGDLYEQYF
.	TRBV19	.	TRBJ1-4	TGTGCCAGTAGTAGGGGCCGGAGGCCGAATGAAAAACTGTTTTTT	CASSRGRRPNEKLFF
few	TRBV7-8	.	TRBJ1-5	TGTGCCAGCAGCTTAGATGCCCGTCAGCCCCAGCATTTT	CASSLDARQPQHF
many	TRBV12-3/TRBV12-4	TRBD1	TRBJ2-7	TGTGCCAGCAGTTCTTACAGGGGCCACGAGCAGTACTTC	CASSSYRGHEQYF
.	TRBV12-3/TRBV12-4	TRBD1	TRBJ1-2	TGTGCCAGCAGTAACCGGGACAGGGTGGGCGGCTACACCTTC	CASSNRDRVGGYTF
many	TRBV19	.	TRBJ1-1	TGTGCCAGTAGTACAAACAGTTATGGTGAAGCTTTCTTT	CASSTNSYGEAFF
.	TRBV7-7	TRBD1	TRBJ1-1	TGTGCCAGCAGCAAGGGGGCAGGGAGGAGAGGTGAAGCTTTCTTT	CASSKGAGRRGEAFF
few	TRBV9	.	TRBJ1-3	TGTGCCAGCAGCGTAGGAGGGGTCTCTGGAAACACCATATATTTT	CASSVGGVSGNTIYF
many	TRBV7-9	TRBD1	TRBJ1-2	TGTGCCAGCAGCACAAGACCGGGACAGGGGTCTGCTAACTATGGCTACACCTTC	CASSTRPGQGSANYGYTF
many	TRBV20-1	.	TRBJ1-1	TGCAGTGCTAGGGAGCGAGGAGCTTTCTTT	CSARERGAFF
.	TRBV12-3/TRBV12-4	.	TRBJ1-1	TGTGCCAGCAGTTCCGGGGGTAGGGTTTTCTTT	CASSSGGRVFF
.	TRBV29-1	TRBD1	TRBJ2-3	TGCAGCGGGACAGGGGAGGGAAGCACAGATACGCAGTATTTT	CSGTGEGSTDTQYF
.	TRBV12-3/TRBV12-4	.	TRBJ1-1	TGTGCCAGCAGACCCTTTCGGGACGGGAACACTGAAGCTTTCTTT	CASRPFRDGNTEAFF
.	TRBV6-2/TRBV6-3	.	TRBJ1-4	TGTGCCAGCAGTCACCTCGGGACCACCGGATTTGAAAAACTGTTTTTT	CASSHLGTTGFEKLFF
.	TRBV19	TRBD1	TRBJ2-3	TGTGCCAGTAGTCCATGGGACAGGGGGCTGACAGATACGCAGTATTTT	CASSPWDRGLTDTQYF
.	TRBV24-1	TRBD1	TRBJ1-2	TGTGCCACCAGTGAAAGGGGACAGCTCTATGGCTACACCTTC	CATSERGQLYGYTF
many	TRBV6-5	.	TRBJ1-2	TGTGCCAGCAGCCGCTCCTCGGGCTATGGCTACACCTTC	CASSRSSGYGYTF
many	TRBV10-3	TRBD1	TRBJ1-2	TGTGCCATCAGTGATTCGGGACAGGGAGATGGCTACACCTTC	CAISDSGQGDGYTF
.	TRBV13	TRBD1	TRBJ2-5	TGTGCCAGCAGCTTAGGGATGACAGGGAGAGAGACCCAGTACTTC	CASSLGMTGRETQYF
few	TRBV6-5	.	TRBJ1-5	TGTGCCAGCAAGAATACCGACAGCCGAAATCAGCCCCAGCATTTT	CASKNTDSRNQPQHF
few	TRBV5-1	.	TRBJ2-5	TGCGCCAGCAGCTTGTTACAGGGACCTGAGGAGACCCAGTACTTC	CASSLLQGPEETQYF